The rows below give T cell receptor beta chains drawn from one sample of a study of molecular identifiers for immune sequencing clone quantification. TCRdb reanalysed the PCR reads using MiXCR and keeps one entry per CDR3 protein. The sample consists of about 510,000 distinct CDR3 sequences, 25% of them appearing once. The sequenced sample was naive CD8+ T cells from blood, with Jurkat cell RNA spiked in. All receptors come from a human donor in good health. Some libraries in this study had Jurkat cell RNA spiked in. Each CDR3 is given with its conserved first and last residue. Each record gives: V gene, J gene, CDR3 length, D gene, clone size, CDR3 DNA, CDR3 protein. D genes are given only for firm matches. The size field is filled for only some rows; it gives once, few, many or a size class.

V: TRBV2; J: TRBJ1-2; length: 13; D: -; size: -; DNA: TGTGCCAGCAAGGGAAACAGCCACTATGGCTACACCTTC; CDR3: CASKGNSHYGYTF
V: TRBV30; J: TRBJ2-7; length: 14; D: -; size: many; DNA: TGTGCCCTGGCAGTAAGGAATCGGAACTACGAGCAGTACTTC; CDR3: CALAVRNRNYEQYF
V: TRBV7-6; J: TRBJ2-5; length: 15; D: -; size: many; DNA: TGTGCCAGCAGCTTAGCCTCCGAGGTACTCCAGACCCAGTACTTC; CDR3: CASSLASEVLQTQYF
V: TRBV3-1; J: TRBJ2-2; length: 16; D: -; size: -; DNA: TGTGCCAGCAGCCAAGAGGCCGGGACAAACACCGGGGAGCTGTTTTTT; CDR3: CASSQEAGTNTGELFF
V: TRBV7-8; J: TRBJ2-6; length: 14; D: -; size: many; DNA: TGTGCCAGCAGCTTAGTCTCTGGGGCCAACGTCCTGACTTTC; CDR3: CASSLVSGANVLTF
V: TRBV27; J: TRBJ1-1; length: 16; D: TRBD1; size: many; DNA: TGTGCCAGCAGTCCTTGGACAGGGGGGATGAACACTGAAGCTTTCTTT; CDR3: CASSPWTGGMNTEAFF
V: TRBV29-1; J: TRBJ1-2; length: 13; D: -; size: many; DNA: TGCAGCGTCGGACCGGGACTTACCTATGGCTACACCTTC; CDR3: CSVGPGLTYGYTF
V: TRBV27; J: TRBJ2-1; length: 17; D: TRBD2; size: few; DNA: TGTGCCAGCGGCTACGAGGGAGCGGGGGGGCCCGACAATGAGCAGTTCTTC; CDR3: CASGYEGAGGPDNEQFF
V: TRBV7-9; J: TRBJ1-4; length: 15; D: TRBD1; size: many; DNA: TGTGCCAGCTGCCCTAGCGGGACAGAAAATGAAAAACTGTTTTTT; CDR3: CASCPSGTENEKLFF
V: TRBV5-4; J: TRBJ2-7; length: 15; D: -; size: -; DNA: TGTGCCAGCAGCTTGGAGGGTATCGTCTCGTCTGAGCAGTACTTC; CDR3: CASSLEGIVSSEQYF
V: TRBV10-3; J: TRBJ2-3; length: 15; D: -; size: few; DNA: TGTGCCATCGCCGGGGAGGGGGGGTTCGCAGATACGCAGTATTTT; CDR3: CAIAGEGGFADTQYF
V: TRBV2; J: TRBJ2-3; length: 17; D: -; size: few; DNA: TGTGCCAGCAGGCCTCGTCTTCAGTATGGAAGCACAGATACGCAGTATTTT; CDR3: CASRPRLQYGSTDTQYF
V: TRBV7-9; J: TRBJ2-2; length: 17; D: TRBD2; size: -; DNA: TGTGCCAGCAGCTTGGGCAGAGCGGGAGGCTCGACCGGGGAGCTGTTTTTT; CDR3: CASSLGRAGGSTGELFF
V: TRBV11-2; J: TRBJ2-5; length: 15; D: -; size: -; DNA: TGTGCCAGCAGCTTAATTATGGGCCGCTCTGATGCGCAGTACTTC; CDR3: CASSLIMGRSDAQYF
V: TRBV20-1; J: TRBJ1-5; length: 15; D: -; size: many; DNA: TGCAGTGCCACACGGATCGGGCAGCCGAATCAGCCCCAGCATTTT; CDR3: CSATRIGQPNQPQHF
V: TRBV7-9; J: TRBJ1-2; length: 15; D: -; size: many; DNA: TGTGCCAGCAGCTTAGTTGGGTTCAATGCTGGTGGCTACACCTTC; CDR3: CASSLVGFNAGGYTF
V: TRBV7-9; J: TRBJ1-4; length: 13; D: -; size: -; DNA: TGTGCCAGCAGCTCGGAGGGTTATGAAAAACTGTTTTTT; CDR3: CASSSEGYEKLFF
V: TRBV5-4; J: TRBJ2-5; length: 16; D: TRBD2; size: -; DNA: TGTGCCATCGGGACTAGCGAATCGCTGCGATCAGAGACCCAGTACTTC; CDR3: CAIGTSESLRSETQYF
V: TRBV4-3; J: TRBJ1-4; length: 15; D: -; size: -; DNA: TGCGCCAGCAGCCATAACGACAGCCTTAATGAAAAACTGTTTTTT; CDR3: CASSHNDSLNEKLFF
V: TRBV7-2; J: TRBJ2-7; length: 15; D: TRBD1; size: -; DNA: TGTGCCAGCAGTGATAATGGCAGGGGGCAGTACGAGCAGTACTTC; CDR3: CASSDNGRGQYEQYF
V: TRBV7-2; J: TRBJ2-5; length: 18; D: -; size: few; DNA: TGTGCCAGCAGCCTGGGAACCTCAGGGGTGTGGGTACAAGAGACCCAGTACTTC; CDR3: CASSLGTSGVWVQETQYF
V: TRBV30; J: TRBJ2-1; length: 13; D: TRBD2; size: once; DNA: TGTGCCTGGACTAGCGGGAATGACAATGAGCAGTTCTTC; CDR3: CAWTSGNDNEQFF
V: TRBV20-1; J: TRBJ1-5; length: 16; D: TRBD1; size: few; DNA: TGCAGTGCTAGAGAGAGGGGGCGCCTACCTAATCAGCCCCAGCATTTT; CDR3: CSARERGRLPNQPQHF
V: TRBV12-3/TRBV12-4; J: TRBJ2-3; length: 16; D: TRBD2; size: -; DNA: TGTGCCAGCAGACCCTCACTAGCGGGTCCTCGGGATACGCAGTATTTT; CDR3: CASRPSLAGPRDTQYF
V: TRBV14; J: TRBJ2-1; length: 12; D: -; size: -; DNA: TGTGTCAGCAGCCAAGATTACTATGAGCAGTTCTTC; CDR3: CVSSQDYYEQFF
V: TRBV7-9; J: TRBJ1-2; length: 15; D: TRBD1; size: few; DNA: TGTGCCAGCAGCGTGGGACAGGGGGTCCTCTATGGCTACACCTTC; CDR3: CASSVGQGVLYGYTF
V: TRBV5-6; J: TRBJ1-1; length: 16; D: -; size: few; DNA: TGTGCCAGCAGCTTTCTAGGGCTAGCGATGAACACTGAAGCTTTCTTT; CDR3: CASSFLGLAMNTEAFF
V: TRBV9; J: TRBJ1-1; length: 14; D: -; size: few; DNA: TGTGCCAGCAGCGTAGGGTTAACGAACACTGAAGCTTTCTTT; CDR3: CASSVGLTNTEAFF
V: TRBV7-9; J: TRBJ2-5; length: 16; D: TRBD2; size: -; DNA: TGTGCCAGCAGCTTATCTGTAGCGGGGGATGAAGAGACCCAGTACTTC; CDR3: CASSLSVAGDEETQYF
V: TRBV7-2; J: TRBJ2-2; length: 14; D: -; size: few; DNA: TGTGCCAGCAGCTTGGGCGGGGGCGGCGGGGAGCTGTTTTTT; CDR3: CASSLGGGGGELFF